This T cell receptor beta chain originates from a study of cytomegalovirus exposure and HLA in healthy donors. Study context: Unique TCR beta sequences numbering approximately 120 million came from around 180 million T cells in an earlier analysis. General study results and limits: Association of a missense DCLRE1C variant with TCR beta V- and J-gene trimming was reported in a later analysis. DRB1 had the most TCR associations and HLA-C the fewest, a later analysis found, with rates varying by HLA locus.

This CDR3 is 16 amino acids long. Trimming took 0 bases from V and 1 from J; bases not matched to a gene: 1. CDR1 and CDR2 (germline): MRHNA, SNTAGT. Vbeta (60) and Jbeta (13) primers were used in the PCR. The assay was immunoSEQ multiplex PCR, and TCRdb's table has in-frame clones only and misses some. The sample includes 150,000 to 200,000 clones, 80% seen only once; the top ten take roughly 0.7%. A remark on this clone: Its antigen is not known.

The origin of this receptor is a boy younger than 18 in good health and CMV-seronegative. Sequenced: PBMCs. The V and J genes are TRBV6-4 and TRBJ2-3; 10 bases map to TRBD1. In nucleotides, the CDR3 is TGTGCCAGCAGTGACTCCGGGACAGGGGGCACAGATACGCAGTATTTT. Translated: CASSDSGTGGTDTQYF.